This T cell receptor beta chain was captured by sequencing in a study of blood T cells in healthy people across ages. Findings and limits, study-wide: Measured against age, TCR beta diversity per million T cells decreased in a roughly linear manner.

Worth noting for this clonotype: What it binds is not known.

Sample-barcoded 5' priming and a J-beta primer mix drove a second PCR of about 6 to 12 cycles. MiXCR, applied by TCRdb to the 5' RACE reads, yields one record per CDR3 protein. The sample includes hundreds of thousands of distinct CDR3 sequences, 58% seen only once; the top ten take 30% to 45%. V lost 6 bases and J 3 bases, leaving 12 bases between the germline ends. This CDR3 contains 12 residues. Germline CDR1 DFQATT, CDR2 SNEGSKA (reference sequence). Material for sequencing was blood. The source is a man aged 55 to 70 in good health. The V call is TRBV20-1, the J call TRBJ2-7; D gene ambiguous. The DNA for the CDR3 is TGCAGTGCCAGCCGGAGTCTCTACGAGCAGTACTTC. Translating gives CSASRSLYEQYF.